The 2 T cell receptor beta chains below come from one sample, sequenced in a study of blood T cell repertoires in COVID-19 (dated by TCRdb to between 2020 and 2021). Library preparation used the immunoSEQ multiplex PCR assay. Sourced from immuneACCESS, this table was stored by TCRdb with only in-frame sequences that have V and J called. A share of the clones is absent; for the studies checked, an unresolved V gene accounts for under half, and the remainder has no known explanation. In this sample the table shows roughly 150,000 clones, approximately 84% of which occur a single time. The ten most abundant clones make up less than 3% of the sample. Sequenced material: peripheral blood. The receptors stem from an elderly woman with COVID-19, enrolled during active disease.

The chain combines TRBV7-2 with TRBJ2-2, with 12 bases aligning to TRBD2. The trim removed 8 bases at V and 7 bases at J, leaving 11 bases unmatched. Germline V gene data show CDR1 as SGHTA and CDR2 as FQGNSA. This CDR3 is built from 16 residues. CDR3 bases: TGTGCCAGCGGGCCCCTAGCGGGGGGGCCGGGCGGGGAGCTGTTTTTT. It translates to CASGPLAGGPGGELFF.

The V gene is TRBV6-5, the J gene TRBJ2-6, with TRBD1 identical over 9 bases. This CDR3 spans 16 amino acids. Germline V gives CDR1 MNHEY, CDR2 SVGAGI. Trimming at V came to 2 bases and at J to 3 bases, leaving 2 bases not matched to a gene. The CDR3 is CASSYLDRGGANVLTF. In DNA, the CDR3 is TGTGCCAGCAGTTACCTGGACAGGGGTGGGGCCAACGTCCTGACTTTC.